This TCR beta chain was sequenced for a study of CD8 T cells in ankylosing spondylitis. Regarding the study as a whole: Characteristic, it appeared, of ankylosing spondylitis blood was a TCR beta motif of roughly eight highly homologous variants. Disease-linked clones had a CD8+ phenotype and relatively low frequency in peripheral blood. The clones that were linked to disease were reported to be significantly enriched in matched synovial fluid samples from ankylosing spondylitis patients.

V lost 4 bases to trimming and J lost 4 bases; unmatched junction nucleotides: 14. The germline V gene encodes CDR1 MNHEY and CDR2 SMNVEV (reference sequence). This CDR3 is 18 amino acids long. TCRdb processed the 5' RACE reads anew with MiXCR; each CDR3 protein has one entry. This table has roughly 700,000 distinct CDR3 sequences, about 20% appearing once. In regard to this clonotype: Its matching antigen is unknown.

The genes are TRBV27 and TRBJ2-1; 9 bases match TRBD2. The clonotype was recovered from a male donor with ankylosing spondylitis. The material sequenced was blood, either unsorted or a sorted T cell fraction (not recorded which). The CDR3 spells CASSSDVQRLADYNEQFF. CDR3 DNA sequence: TGTGCCAGCAGTTCCGATGTCCAAAGACTAGCGGATTACAATGAGCAGTTCTTC.